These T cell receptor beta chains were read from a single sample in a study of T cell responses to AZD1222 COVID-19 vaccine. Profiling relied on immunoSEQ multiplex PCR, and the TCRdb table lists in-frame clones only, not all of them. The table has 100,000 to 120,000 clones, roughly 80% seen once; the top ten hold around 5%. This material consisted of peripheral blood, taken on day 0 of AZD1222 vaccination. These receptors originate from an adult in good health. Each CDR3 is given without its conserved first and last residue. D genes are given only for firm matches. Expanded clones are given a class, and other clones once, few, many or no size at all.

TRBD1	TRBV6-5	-	ASSLTGAPYNEQF
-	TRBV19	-	ASSWISYGYT
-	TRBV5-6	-	ASSFLTSYTGELF
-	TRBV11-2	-	ASSSYGVRSTDTQY
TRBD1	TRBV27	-	ASSGRGQGTGELF
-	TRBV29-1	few	SVGGGRGDYGYT
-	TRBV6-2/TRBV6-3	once	ASSYSRNYEQY
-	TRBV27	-	ASSSGLTEAF
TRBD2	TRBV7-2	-	ASSLGLAGGMNTGELF
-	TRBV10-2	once	ASSVGGERAGYT
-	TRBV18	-	ASSPSAYQPQH
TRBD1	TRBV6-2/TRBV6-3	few	ASSSIRDRGRGEQY
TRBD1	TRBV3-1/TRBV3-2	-	ASSLGQGGSEAF
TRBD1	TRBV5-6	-	ASSLGGQAPSGLKPLH
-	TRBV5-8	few	ASSLFPNTGELF
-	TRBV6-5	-	ASSYGSFLNTGELF
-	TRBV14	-	ASSRSSSYNSPLH
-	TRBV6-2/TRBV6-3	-	ASSSRLNTEAF
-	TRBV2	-	ASTSQGLSSYNSPLH
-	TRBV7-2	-	ASSSGGGLDEQF
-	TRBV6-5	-	ASSTGNYGYT
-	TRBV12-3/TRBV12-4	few	ASSRPGADTQY
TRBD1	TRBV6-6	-	ASSRTGKYDTQY
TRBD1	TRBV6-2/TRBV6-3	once	ASSVHSGQGEAF
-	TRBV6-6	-	ASSYSVGAGYGYT
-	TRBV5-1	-	ASRPGGVDTGELF
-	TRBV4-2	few	ASSQDPVSGANVLT
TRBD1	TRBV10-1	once	ASSEGQGPTQPQH
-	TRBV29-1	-	SVLKEGKAF
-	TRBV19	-	ASSFRAGGAF
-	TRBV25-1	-	ASSELGEGGNTIY
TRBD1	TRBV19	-	ASSASTGGNQPQH
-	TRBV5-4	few	ASSLGAVSGYT
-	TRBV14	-	ASSQMEANEQF
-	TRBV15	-	ATSRVQGDSPLH
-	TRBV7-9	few	ASSFDNQPQH
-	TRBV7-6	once	ASSPEAGAIYEQY
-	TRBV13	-	ASSFFLSGNTIY
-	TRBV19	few	ASSIFGGLPIDEQF
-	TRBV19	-	ASSAGTAGNTIY
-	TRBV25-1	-	ASSEGGIQGWSNQPQH
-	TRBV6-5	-	ASRGVATQY
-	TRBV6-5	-	ASSYITGSEKLF
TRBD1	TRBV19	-	ASSILAQGAGEQF
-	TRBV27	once	ASSGALTLAADEQF
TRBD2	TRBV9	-	ASSVAAGGYEQY
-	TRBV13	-	ASSLGLAGDTQY